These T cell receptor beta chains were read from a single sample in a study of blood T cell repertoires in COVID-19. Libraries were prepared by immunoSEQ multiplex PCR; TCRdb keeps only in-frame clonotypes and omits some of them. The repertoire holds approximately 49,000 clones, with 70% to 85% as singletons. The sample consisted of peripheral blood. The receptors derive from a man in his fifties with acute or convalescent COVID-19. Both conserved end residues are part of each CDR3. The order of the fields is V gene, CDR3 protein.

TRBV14,CASSPRVQGPGGYTF
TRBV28,CASRRSNEKLFF
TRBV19,CATLKGLAYGYTF
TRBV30,CAWGTGLISGNTIYF
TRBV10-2,CASSDGLQETQYF
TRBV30,CAWSASYEQYF
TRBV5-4,CASSPGRAGPPSYEQYF
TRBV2,CAREIAPNTGELFF
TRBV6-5,CASRGLAGRKETQYF
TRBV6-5,CASSPLTGPQETQYF
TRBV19,CASSEQGSETQYF
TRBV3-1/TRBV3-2,CASSHRGQGADTQYF
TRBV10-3,CANTTGIEFF
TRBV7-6,CASSSGPGQGFYGYTF
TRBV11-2,CASSAGLAGGLTGELFF
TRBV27,CASRQGYGQPQHF
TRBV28,CASSPYGTSASYEQYF
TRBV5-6,CASSLGRTADNEQFF
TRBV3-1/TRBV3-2,CASSRTLGQGDYGYTF
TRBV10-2,CASSKQGYGYTF
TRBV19,CASSIRGQGYNEQFF
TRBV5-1,CASSLWTANEKLFF
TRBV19,CASTSRGGGRYYGYTF
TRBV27,CASRRDGQETQYF
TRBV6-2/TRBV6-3,CASSGTRSLNEQFF
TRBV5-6,CASSYSGVFVSEQYF
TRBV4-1,CASSQDTGGPHGYTF
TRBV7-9,CASSHPGQVGYEQYF
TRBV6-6,CASSYWSTGELFF
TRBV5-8,CASSLSISNQPQHF
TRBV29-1,CSADSTGAGNTIYF
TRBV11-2,CASSLEPTGRAFF
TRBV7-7,CASTPSYSGGGETQYF
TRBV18,CASSSGTGGTGELFF
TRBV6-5,CASRTGTGSTGELFF
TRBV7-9,CASSPKLRLGDTQYF
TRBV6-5,CASSVGGQGTQYF